The sequence of this T cell receptor beta chain was determined in a study of T cells after yellow fever vaccination. TCRdb itself ran the 5' RACE reads through MiXCR, one entry per CDR3 protein. The sample carries around 140,000 distinct CDR3 sequences, 7.7% recorded once. Ten or more counts support this clonotype. This CDR3 has 16 residues. CDR1 SGHKS and CDR2 YYEKEE come from the germline V gene (reference sequence). After removal of 4 bases from V and 4 bases from J, the junction contained 6 bases not matched to a gene. The origin of this receptor is a man aged 25-45 years who received the YFV17D yellow fever vaccine. Sequenced here: CD4+ T cells sorted from PBMCs, sampled 5 days after the yellow fever booster vaccination. The chain employs TRBV5-5 and TRBJ2-1, with 12 bases aligning to TRBD2. The CDR3: CASSPRTSGTYNEQFF. In nucleotides, the CDR3 is TGTGCCAGCAGCCCTAGGACTAGCGGGACTTACAATGAGCAGTTCTTC.